The rows below give T cell receptor beta chains drawn from one sample of a study of beta chain features in type 1 diabetes. Sequenced by immunoSEQ multiplex PCR; TCRdb stores in-frame clones only, minus some. Among 200,000 to 250,000 clones listed, 13% to 15% were seen once. The sequencing sample was made of naive CD4+ T cells from blood. Receptors were obtained from a woman in her thirties or forties in good health. The CDR3 runs from the conserved cysteine through the conserved F or W.

TRBV6-5	TRBJ1-2	CASREQGVLLGGYTF
TRBV7-6	TRBJ2-7	CASSLEDRVEQYF
TRBV19	TRBJ2-1	CASSIAGLGQGNNEQFF
TRBV2	TRBJ1-1	CASSRQTGRSSEAFF
TRBV29-1	TRBJ2-6	CSVGRAPWQGAPGANVLTF
TRBV5-4	TRBJ1-1	CASSFQGVTEAFF
TRBV29-1	TRBJ2-5	CSVEGSLGGRETQYF
TRBV9	TRBJ2-2	CASSGPGTSRLTGELFF
TRBV7-6	TRBJ1-5	CASSRVGTAESPQHF
TRBV5-6	TRBJ2-7	CASSLGLRGSSYEQYF
TRBV5-4	TRBJ2-3	CASSLGGARDTQYF
TRBV7-9	TRBJ1-5	CASSFLTGTKYSNQPQHF